The 27 T cell receptor beta chains presented below share a single source sample, sequenced in a study of OX40 agonist ivuxolimab in advanced cancers. Clones were read by immunoSEQ multiplex PCR, and TCRdb kept only the in-frame ones, dropping some. The sample shows about 71,000 clones, roughly 84% of them seen only once. The specimen was CD4+ or CD8+ T cells sorted from blood, collected in a trial of the OX40 agonist ivuxolimab. These receptors were taken from an adult with an advanced solid tumor such as melanoma, head and neck, liver or kidney cancer.

The V and J genes are TRBV7-9 and TRBJ2-4; 9 nucleotides align to TRBD1. Trimming took 5 bases from V and 0 from J; bases not matched to a gene: 2. The germline gives CDR1 SEHNR, CDR2 FQNEAQ (reference sequence). CDR3 length equals 15 residues. The CDR3, as DNA: TGTGCCAGCAGCCCGACAGGGGGAGCCAAAAACATTCAGTACTTC. It encodes CASSPTGGAKNIQYF.

DNA for the CDR3: TGTGCCAGCAGTTCCCACAGGGGGCGCGGTGGCGGGGAGCTGTTTTTT. Its translation is CASSSHRGRGGGELFF. The genes are TRBV27 and TRBJ2-2; 9 bases match TRBD1. J was trimmed by 7 bases and V by 4 bases; bases with no gene match: 10. The CDR3 loop spans 16 amino acids. CDR1 and CDR2 (germline): MNHEY, SMNVEV (reference sequence).

This rearrangement joins TRBV5-1 to TRBJ1-4; no clear D. This CDR3 region has 14 residues. CDR1 and CDR2 from the germline V gene are SGHRS and YFSETQ. The V end was cut by 3 bases, the J end by 3 bases, with 9 bases between. The CDR3 DNA reads TGCGCCAGCAGCTCGCAAAAGCCTAATGAAAAACTGTTTTTT. This codes for CASSSQKPNEKLFF.

The rearrangement uses TRBV5-1 and TRBJ2-3, with a weak D call TRBD2 (6 bases). Germline lookup yields CDR1 SGHRS and CDR2 YFSETQ. Between the trimmed V and J ends, which lost 6 bases and 0 bases, there was a span of 11 bases. The CDR3 is made up of 14 amino acids. The CDR3 here is CASKSGTSTDTQYF. CDR3 coding DNA: TGCGCCAGCAAGTCGGGGACTAGCACAGATACGCAGTATTTT.

This chain links TRBV7-3 with TRBJ1-2; a possible D gene is TRBD1 (5 bases). Trimming shortened V by 7 bases and J by 9 bases, and 12 bases separated the two germline ends. Germline CDR1 and CDR2: SGHTA and FQGTGA. The CDR3 loop spans 11 amino acids. CDR3 coding DNA: TGTGCCAGCAAAGGGACGGTCAGCTACACCTTC. Residues: CASKGTVSYTF. The complete variable domain, with remaining parts taken from reference TRBV7-3 and TRBJ1-2, reads GAGVSQTPSNKVTEKGKYVELRCDPISGHTALYWYRQSLGQGPEFLIYFQGTGAADDSGLPNDRFFAVRPEGSVSTLKIQRTERGDSAVYLCASKGTVSYTFGSGTRLTVV.

In its sample, this clone ranks as medium-sized (0.01 to 0.1%). DNA for the CDR3: TGCGCCAGCAGCCCTTGGGGGAACACTGAAGCTTTCTTT. As protein: CASSPWGNTEAFF. The chain combines TRBV5-1 with TRBJ1-1; the D is unclear. This CDR3 region has 13 residues. The V end lost 4 bases, the J end lost 1 base, and 8 bases lay between the germline ends. The germline V gene has CDR1 SGHRS and CDR2 YFSETQ.

The CDR3: CASSPGGRQFF. In DNA, the CDR3 is TGTGCCAGCAGCCCGGGAGGGAGGCAGTTCTTC. V gene TRBV11-2 combines with J gene TRBJ2-1, with 8 bases lining up with TRBD2. V shed 5 bases, J shed 12 bases, and the junction held 3 bases outside the gene matches. The germline V gene has CDR1 SGHAT and CDR2 FQNNGV. This CDR3 has 11 amino acids.

This chain uses TRBV6-6 with TRBJ1-2; D unresolved. This CDR3 is 15 amino acids long. CDR1 and CDR2 from the germline V gene are MNHNY and SVGAGI (reference sequence). The ends were cut back, 5 bases at V and 3 bases at J, with 16 bases in the middle. As DNA, the CDR3 is TGTGCCAGCAGTAAAGACCCACGGCGATACTATGGCTACACCTTC. Translating it yields CASSKDPRRYYGYTF.

The chain links TRBV4-3 to TRBJ1-1, with 7 bases matching TRBD1. The CDR3 is made up of 13 amino acids. Germline CDR1 reads LGHNA; CDR2 reads YSLEER. The V gene end was trimmed by 4 bases and the J gene end by 7 bases; junction bases not matched to a gene: 6. The CDR3 loop is CASSLDRRSEAFF. For the CDR3, the DNA is TGCGCCAGCAGCCTGGACAGGAGAAGTGAAGCTTTCTTT.

This chain joins TRBV28 and TRBJ2-7; 9 nucleotides line up with TRBD2. The germline CDR1 and CDR2 sequences are MDHEN and SYDVKM. The CDR3 consists of 15 residues. V was clipped by 2 bases and J by 2 bases; unmatched bases: 4. CDR3 nucleotides: TGTGCCAGCAGTTTAACTAGCGGGCGAACCTACGAGCAGTACTTC. Translated: CASSLTSGRTYEQYF.

V gene TRBV29-1 combines with J gene TRBJ1-4; D might be TRBD1 (5 bases). V was trimmed by 7 bases and J by 0 bases, leaving 9 bases between them. The CDR3 is made up of 13 amino acids. The germline V gene has CDR1 SQVTM and CDR2 ANQGSEA. The DNA for the CDR3 is TGCAGCGCCACAGGTTCAACTAATGAAAAACTGTTTTTT. It specifies CSATGSTNEKLFF.

The chain employs TRBV27 and TRBJ1-1; 11 nucleotides match TRBD1. The germline V gene encodes CDR1 MNHEY and CDR2 SMNVEV (reference sequence). This CDR3 has 11 residues. J was trimmed by 13 bases and V by 4 bases; bases with no gene match: 2. CDR3 in amino acids: CASSSGQGDFF. The DNA for the CDR3 is TGTGCCAGCAGTTCGGGACAGGGGGATTTCTTT.

This rearrangement joins TRBV6-5 to TRBJ2-5, with D maybe TRBD2 (6 bases). V gave up 4 bases and J gave up 5 bases, with 14 bases separating them. This CDR3 contains 14 residues. Germline CDR1 reads MNHEY; CDR2 reads SVGAGI. The CDR3 reads CASSSSLAIETQYF. In DNA, the CDR3 is TGTGCCAGCAGTTCTAGCCTAGCGATCGAGACCCAGTACTTC.

For the CDR3, the DNA is TGTGCCAGCAGCCGGGCGGGGGAAGAGACCCAGTACTTC. The encoded protein is CASSRAGEETQYF. The chain employs TRBV28 and TRBJ2-5; 7 bases are a match to TRBD2. The V gene end was trimmed by 6 bases and the J gene end by 3 bases; junction bases not matched to a gene: 4. The CDR3 covers 13 residues. CDR1 and CDR2 from the germline V gene are MDHEN and SYDVKM.

In regard to this clone: At one of its ends the junction is not consistent with the germline gene, which may arise from a read error. Distinct nucleotide sequences in the sample also encode this CDR3. CDR3 bases: TGTGCCTGGAGTGCCCGACTCCGACCCATGAACACTGAGGCTTTCTTT. As protein: CAWSARLRPMNTEAFF. The chain combines TRBV30 with TRBJ1-1; D is ambiguous. Germline V gene lookup returns CDR1 GTSNPN and CDR2 SVGIG (reference sequence). This CDR3 comprises 16 residues.

V and J are TRBV7-3 and TRBJ2-7; D might be TRBD1 or TRBD2, each matching 5 bases. Trimming cost V 5 bases and J 7 bases, with 21 bases left between them. Per the germline V gene, CDR1 is SGHTA and CDR2 is FQGTGA. The CDR3 extends over 15 amino acids. The CDR3 protein is CASSPEGRPFEEQYF. CDR3 coding DNA: TGTGCCAGCAGCCCTGAGGGGCGCCCGTTTGAGGAGCAGTACTTC. Complete variable domain (other parts from reference TRBV7-3 and TRBJ2-7): GAGVSQTPSNKVTEKGKYVELRCDPISGHTALYWYRQSLGQGPEFLIYFQGTGAADDSGLPNDRFFAVRPEGSVSTLKIQRTERGDSAVYLCASSPEGRPFEEQYFGPGTRLTVT.

This chain joins TRBV11-3 and TRBJ1-2, with TRBD1 identical over 7 bases. CDR1 is SGHNT, CDR2 YENEEA, per germline. This CDR3 region has 15 residues. J was trimmed by 4 bases and V by 5 bases; bases with no gene match: 10. The CDR3 nucleotides are TGTGCCAGCAGCCCTGACAGGGAGATAGGCTATGGCTACACCTTC. Its translation is CASSPDREIGYGYTF.

The chain joins TRBV19 to TRBJ1-1; 7 bases fit TRBD1. The V gene end was trimmed by 5 bases and the J gene end by 1 base; junction bases not matched to a gene: 22. CDR1 is LNHDA, CDR2 SQIVND, per germline (reference sequence). The CDR3 length is 20 residues. The CDR3 region is CASSHNRGESHRGPNTEAFF. DNA of the CDR3: TGTGCCAGTAGTCACAACCGCGGGGAATCCCACAGGGGCCCGAACACTGAAGCTTTCTTT.

This clone has just a few counts. CDR3 loop: CASSRADSYNEQFF. The CDR3 nucleotides are TGTGCCAGCAGTAGGGCAGACTCCTACAATGAGCAGTTCTTC. The V gene is TRBV28, the J gene TRBJ2-1, with no clear D. Germline V gene lookup returns CDR1 MDHEN and CDR2 SYDVKM. The CDR3 extends over 14 amino acids. V dropped 5 bases and J dropped 0 bases, with 8 bases sitting between them.

The chain has TRBV18 and TRBJ2-7; a weak D match, TRBD2 (5 bases). The ends were cut back, 3 bases at V and 6 bases at J, with 12 bases in the middle. CDR3 length: 13 residues. CDR1 and CDR2 (germline): KGHSH, LQKENI. CDR3 region: CASSPADYREQYF. In DNA, the CDR3 is TGTGCCAGCTCACCCGCCGACTACCGCGAGCAGTACTTC. The full variable domain, completed using reference TRBV18 and TRBJ2-7, is NAGVMQNPRHLVRRRGQEARLRCSPMKGHSHVYWYRQLPEEGLKFMVYLQKENIIDESGMPKERFSAEFPKEGPSILRIQQVVRGDSAAYFCASSPADYREQYFGPGTRLTVT.

The chain is built from TRBV10-3 and TRBJ2-3; 8 positions match TRBD2. The V gene end was trimmed by 9 bases and the J gene end by 0 bases; junction bases not matched to a gene: 8. There are 15 residues in the CDR3. Germline V gene lookup returns CDR1 ENHRY and CDR2 SYGVKD. The CDR3 nucleotides read TGTGCCATAGCCACAGCGGGGGATAGCACAGATACGCAGTATTTT. Amino acids: CAIATAGDSTDTQYF.

This chain uses TRBV5-4 with TRBJ2-5, with D unresolved. CDR1 is SGHNT and CDR2 is YYREEE in the germline V gene (reference sequence). The CDR3 consists of 13 residues. V lost 1 base and J lost 5, with 9 bases in between. This CDR3 is CASSLNSLETQYF. CDR3 bases: TGTGCCAGCAGCTTGAATAGCTTGGAGACCCAGTACTTC.

This sequence joins TRBV2 and TRBJ1-3; 9 positions match TRBD1. The CDR3 extends over 14 amino acids. Germline V lookup: CDR1 SNHLY, CDR2 FYNNEI. V trimming: 5 bases; J trimming: 8 bases; junction bases outside the gene matches: 7. This CDR3 reads CASSYWDRDDTIYF. CDR3 coding DNA: TGTGCCAGCAGTTATTGGGACAGGGACGACACCATATATTTT. Variable domain in full (rest from reference TRBV2 and TRBJ1-3): EPEVTQTPSHQVTQMGQEVILRCVPISNHLYFYWYRQILGQKVEFLVSFYNNEISEKSEIFDDQFSVERPDGSNFTLKIRSTKLEDSAMYFCASSYWDRDDTIYFGEGSWLTVV.

V usage is TRBV2 and J usage is TRBJ2-1; 8 bases align to TRBD2. The V segment lost 6 bases and the J segment 7 bases; nucleotides outside the gene matches: 5. The CDR3 is 13 amino acids. Germline V lookup: CDR1 SNHLY, CDR2 FYNNEI. For the CDR3, the DNA is TGTGCCAGCAGGCAGGGCGGGGGGAATGAGCAGTTCTTC. It specifies CASRQGGGNEQFF.

The chain joins TRBV15 to TRBJ2-2; D is perhaps TRBD1 or TRBD2 (5 bases each). From germline, CDR1 is LNHNV and CDR2 YYDKDF (reference sequence). V gave up 1 base and J gave up 3 bases, with 15 bases separating them. The length of the CDR3 is 17 residues. The DNA of the CDR3 is TGTGCCACCAGCAGAGGGGCGGGCAGGGCCCACACCGGGGAGCTGTTTTTT. It encodes CATSRGAGRAHTGELFF.

The chain links TRBV6-1 to TRBJ2-2, with 7 positions matching TRBD1. V shed 8 bases and J 4 bases; nucleotides not matched to a gene: 7. CDR1 is MNHNS and CDR2 is SASEGT in the germline V gene. The CDR3 totals 14 residues. CDR3 in DNA: TGTGCCAGCGTCTTATACAGGGGCACCGGGGAGCTGTTTTTT. This gives the protein CASVLYRGTGELFF.

The V and J genes are TRBV7-8 and TRBJ1-4, with D uncertain. Germline CDR1 reads SGHVS; CDR2 reads FQNEAQ. This CDR3 contains 15 residues. Trimming stripped 1 base from V and 4 bases from J, with 10 bases between. CDR3 amino acids: CASSLVRAFNEKLFF. The DNA for the CDR3 is TGTGCCAGCAGCTTAGTTCGGGCCTTTAATGAAAAACTGTTTTTT.